This T cell receptor beta chain was found in a study of cytomegalovirus exposure and HLA in healthy donors. Study as a whole: T cells numbering about 180 million yielded more than 100 million unique TCR beta sequences in an earlier analysis.

Germline CDR1 reads SGHDT; CDR2 reads YYEEEE. The CDR3 spans 15 residues. V was cut by 0 bases and J by 3 bases, with 12 bases left in between. The PCR made use of 60 Vbeta and 13 Jbeta primers. The method was immunoSEQ multiplex PCR; TCRdb's version includes in-frame clones alone and lacks a portion of them. The sample has roughly 120,000 clones, around 78% seen once. Whole-study results and caveats: In a later analysis, across HLA loci, associated TCR counts were highest for DRB1, lowest for HLA-C. In an earlier analysis, in some 540 donors, most V segments appeared productive either ~90% or ~30% of the time. V- and J-gene trimming in TCR beta was tied to a missense DCLRE1C variant by an analysis performed later.

Points on this clone: What it binds is unknown.

This receptor was taken from a woman aged 25 to 39 in good health and CMV-seronegative. Sequenced material: PBMCs. The rearrangement uses TRBV5-6 and TRBJ1-2; D uncertain. CDR3 sequence (DNA): TGTGCCAGCAGCTTGGTTGGGGAGGTGGACTATGGCTACACCTTC. It encodes CASSLVGEVDYGYTF.